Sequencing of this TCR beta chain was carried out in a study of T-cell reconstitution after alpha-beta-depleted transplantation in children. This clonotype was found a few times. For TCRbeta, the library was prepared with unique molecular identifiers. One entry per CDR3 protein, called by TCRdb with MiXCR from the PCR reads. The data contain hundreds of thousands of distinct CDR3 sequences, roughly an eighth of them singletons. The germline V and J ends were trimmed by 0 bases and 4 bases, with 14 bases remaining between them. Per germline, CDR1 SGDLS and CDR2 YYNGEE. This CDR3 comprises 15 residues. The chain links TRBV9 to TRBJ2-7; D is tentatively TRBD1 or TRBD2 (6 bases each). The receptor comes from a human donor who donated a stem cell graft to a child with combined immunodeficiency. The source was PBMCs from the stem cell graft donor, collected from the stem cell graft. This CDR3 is CASSVEIGGTYEQYF. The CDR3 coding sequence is TGTGCCAGCAGCGTAGAAATAGGGGGGACATACGAGCAGTACTTC.